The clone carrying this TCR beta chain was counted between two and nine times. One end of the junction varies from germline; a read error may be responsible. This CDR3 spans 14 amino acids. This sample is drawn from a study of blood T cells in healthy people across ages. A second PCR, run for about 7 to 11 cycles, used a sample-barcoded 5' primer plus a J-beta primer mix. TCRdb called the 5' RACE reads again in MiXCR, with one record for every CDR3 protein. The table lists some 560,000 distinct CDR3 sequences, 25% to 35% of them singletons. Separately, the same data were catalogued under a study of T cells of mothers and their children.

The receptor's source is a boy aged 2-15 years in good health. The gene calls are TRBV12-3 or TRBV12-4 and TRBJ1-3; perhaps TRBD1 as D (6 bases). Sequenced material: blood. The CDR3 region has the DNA TGTGCCTGCAGTTTGGGACAACCTGGAAACACCATATATTTT. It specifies CACSLGQPGNTIYF.